This entry lists 2 T cell receptor beta chains sequenced from one sample in a study of Ad26.COV2.S vaccination and SARS-CoV-2 variants. Treatment noted: some 20 received Ad26.COV2.S at low or high dose, single or two shots; roughly 5 received placebo; per-sample allocation not given. Following the first vaccine or placebo injection, samples were taken on day 63. Data came from immunoSEQ multiplex PCR; TCRdb stores just in-frame clones and leaves some out. The sample gives 300,000 to 400,000 clones, 70% to 90% of which show up once; 9.5% to 12% is in the top ten. Sequenced material: peripheral blood, taken in a trial of Ad26.COV2.S vaccine versus placebo. These receptors all stem from a person aged 18-65 years who received the Ad26.COV2.S COVID-19 vaccine or a placebo.

The chain carries TRBV2 and TRBJ1-4; maybe TRBD1 (6 bases). The V end lost 6 bases, the J end lost 8 bases, and 16 bases lay between the germline ends. Germline lookup yields CDR1 SNHLY and CDR2 FYNNEI. This CDR3 has 14 amino acids. The DNA of the CDR3 is TGTGCCAGCAGGCCTACAGGGACGAAGGAAAAACTGTTTTTT. This gives the protein CASRPTGTKEKLFF. Looking up the rest from reference TRBV2 and TRBJ1-4 gives the full variable domain: EPEVTQTPSHQVTQMGQEVILRCVPISNHLYFYWYRQILGQKVEFLVSFYNNEISEKSEIFDDQFSVERPDGSNFTLKIRSTKLEDSAMYFCASRPTGTKEKLFFGSGTQLSVL.

The rearrangement uses TRBV4-1 and TRBJ2-1; 9 bases map to TRBD1. Germline values: CDR1 MGHRA, CDR2 YSYEKL. This CDR3 comprises 20 residues. J gave up 4 bases and V 1 base, and 17 bases lay outside the gene matches. The CDR3 DNA reads as TGCGCCAGCAGCCAAGCCCACCGGGACAGGGTATTTCCCGTTTACAATGAGCAGTTCTTC. This codes for CASSQAHRDRVFPVYNEQFF.